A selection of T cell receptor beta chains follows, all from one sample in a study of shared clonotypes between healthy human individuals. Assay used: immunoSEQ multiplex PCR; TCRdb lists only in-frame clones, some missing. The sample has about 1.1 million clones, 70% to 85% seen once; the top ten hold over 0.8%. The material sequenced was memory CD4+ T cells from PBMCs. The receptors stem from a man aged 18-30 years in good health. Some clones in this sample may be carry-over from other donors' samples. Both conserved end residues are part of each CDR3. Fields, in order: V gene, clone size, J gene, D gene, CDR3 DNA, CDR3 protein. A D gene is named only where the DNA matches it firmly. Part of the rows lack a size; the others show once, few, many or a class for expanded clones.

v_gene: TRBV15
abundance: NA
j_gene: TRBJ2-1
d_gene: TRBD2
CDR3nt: TGTGCCACCAGCAGAGATTTAGCGGGAGGCTACAATGAGCAGTTCTTC
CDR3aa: CATSRDLAGGYNEQFF

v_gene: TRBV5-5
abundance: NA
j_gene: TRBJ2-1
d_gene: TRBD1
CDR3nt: TGTGCCAGCAGCCCGGGACAGGGTTGGAATGAGCAGTTCTTC
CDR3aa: CASSPGQGWNEQFF

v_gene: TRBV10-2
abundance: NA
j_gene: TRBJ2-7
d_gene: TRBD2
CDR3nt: TGCGCCAGCAGTCCAGCCTCAACGGGCGGGAGGGCCAGGACCTACGAGCAGTACTTC
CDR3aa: CASSPASTGGRARTYEQYF

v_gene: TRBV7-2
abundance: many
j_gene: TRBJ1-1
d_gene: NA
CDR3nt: TGTGCCAGCAGCCTCTATGCAGCCTTAATGAACACTGAAGCTTTCTTT
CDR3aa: CASSLYAALMNTEAFF

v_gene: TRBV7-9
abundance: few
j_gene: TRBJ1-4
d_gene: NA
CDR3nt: TGTGCCAGCAGCTTTGGGGGGCCCTGGGCTAATGAAAAACTGTTTTTT
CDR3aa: CASSFGGPWANEKLFF

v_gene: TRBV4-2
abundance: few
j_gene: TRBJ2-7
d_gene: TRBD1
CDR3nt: TGTGCCAGCAGCCCTGGACAGGGGAACTACGAGCAGTACTTC
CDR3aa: CASSPGQGNYEQYF

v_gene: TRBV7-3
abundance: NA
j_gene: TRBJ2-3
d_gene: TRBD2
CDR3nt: TGTGCCAGCAGCCCCGGGCTAGCGGGAGGATCAGATACGCAGTATTTT
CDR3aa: CASSPGLAGGSDTQYF

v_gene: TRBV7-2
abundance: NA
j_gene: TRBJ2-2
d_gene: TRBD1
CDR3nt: TGTGCCAGCAGCTCAACCTTTCCGGACAGGGGCCCCGGGGAGCTGTTTTTT
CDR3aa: CASSSTFPDRGPGELFF

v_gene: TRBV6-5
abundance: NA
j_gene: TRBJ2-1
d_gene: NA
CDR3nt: TGTGCCAGCAGTTACGGCCGTAGCTCCTACAATGAGCAGTTCTTC
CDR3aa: CASSYGRSSYNEQFF

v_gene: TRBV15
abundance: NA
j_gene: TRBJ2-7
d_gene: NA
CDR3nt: TGTGCCACCAGCAGAGAAGAGTTCCCCTACGAGCAGTACTTC
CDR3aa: CATSREEFPYEQYF

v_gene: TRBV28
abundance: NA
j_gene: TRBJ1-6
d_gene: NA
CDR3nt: TGTGCCAGCAGCCAAAGAACGACGGCATCACCCCTCCACTTT
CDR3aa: CASSQRTTASPLHF

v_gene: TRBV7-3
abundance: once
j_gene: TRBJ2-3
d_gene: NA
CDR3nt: TGTGCCAGCAGCCAGGCCACTGCGCCTACGCAGTATTTT
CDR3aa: CASSQATAPTQYF

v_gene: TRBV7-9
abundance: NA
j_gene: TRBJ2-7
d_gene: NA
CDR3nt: TGTGCCAGCAGCTTAGATAGTAGAGGCGGGCAGTACTTC
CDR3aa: CASSLDSRGGQYF

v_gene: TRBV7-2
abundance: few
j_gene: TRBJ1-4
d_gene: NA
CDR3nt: TGTGCCAGCAGCTTTGTGGAGGGAAAACTGTTTTTT
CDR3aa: CASSFVEGKLFF

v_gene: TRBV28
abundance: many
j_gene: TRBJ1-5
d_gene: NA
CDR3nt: TGTGCCAGCAGTTTATACGGATTCAATCAGCCCCAGCATTTT
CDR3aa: CASSLYGFNQPQHF

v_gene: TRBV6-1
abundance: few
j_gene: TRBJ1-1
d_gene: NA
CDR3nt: TGTGCCAGCAGGGCAGGGAACACTGAAGCTTTCTTT
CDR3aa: CASRAGNTEAFF

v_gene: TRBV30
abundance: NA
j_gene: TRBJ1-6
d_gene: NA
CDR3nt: TGTGCCTGGAGTGTACCTGACTTCACCTATAATTCACCCCTCCACTTT
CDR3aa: CAWSVPDFTYNSPLHF

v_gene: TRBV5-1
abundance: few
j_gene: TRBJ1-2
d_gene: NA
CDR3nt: TGCGCCAGCAGTGGGAGGACTAACTATGGCTACACCTTC
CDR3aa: CASSGRTNYGYTF

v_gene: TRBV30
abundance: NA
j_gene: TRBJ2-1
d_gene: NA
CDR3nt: TGTGCCTGGGACAGCTACAATGAGCAGTTCTTC
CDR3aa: CAWDSYNEQFF

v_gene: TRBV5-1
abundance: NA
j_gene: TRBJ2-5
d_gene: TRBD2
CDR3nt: TGCGCCAGCAGCCTGTCTCCCTTAGCGGGGCCCCCGGAGACCCAGTACTTC
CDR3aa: CASSLSPLAGPPETQYF

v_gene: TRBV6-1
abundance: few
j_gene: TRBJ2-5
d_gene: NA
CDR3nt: TGTGCCAGCGCTCGGTCATCGGGGGAGACCCAGTACTTC
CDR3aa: CASARSSGETQYF

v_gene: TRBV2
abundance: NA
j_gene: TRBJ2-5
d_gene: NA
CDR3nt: TGTGCCAGCAGTGCTCTGACCTCCCAAGAGACCCAGTACTTC
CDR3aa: CASSALTSQETQYF

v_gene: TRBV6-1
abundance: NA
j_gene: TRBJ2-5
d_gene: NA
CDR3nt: TGTGCCAGCAGTGAAGTGTTGAGGGAGGAGACCCAGTACTTC
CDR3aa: CASSEVLREETQYF

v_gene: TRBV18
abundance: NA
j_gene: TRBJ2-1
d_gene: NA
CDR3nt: TGTGCCAGCTCACCCCTTTCTCCGAGGGATGAGCAGTTCTTC
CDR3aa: CASSPLSPRDEQFF

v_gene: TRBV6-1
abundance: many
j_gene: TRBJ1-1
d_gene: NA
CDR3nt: TGTGCCAGCAATTTCAGGGATCCGAACACTGAAGCTTTCTTT
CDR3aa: CASNFRDPNTEAFF

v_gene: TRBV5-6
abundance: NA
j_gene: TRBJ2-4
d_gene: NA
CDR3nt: TGTGCCAGCAGCTTGGTTGGGGGTAAAAACATTCAGTACTTC
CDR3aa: CASSLVGGKNIQYF

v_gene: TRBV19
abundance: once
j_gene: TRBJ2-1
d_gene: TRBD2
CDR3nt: TGTGCCAGTAGTAGGTTAGCGGGAGATTTCTATGAGCAGTTCTTC
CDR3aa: CASSRLAGDFYEQFF

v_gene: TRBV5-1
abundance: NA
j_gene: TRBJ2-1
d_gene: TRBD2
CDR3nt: TGCGCCAGCAGCTTGGAGCCTAGCGGGGGCTCCGAGCAGTTCTTC
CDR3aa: CASSLEPSGGSEQFF

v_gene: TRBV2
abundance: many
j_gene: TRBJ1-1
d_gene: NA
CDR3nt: TGTGCCAGCAGACCCCCCACGAGGCAAAGGAACACTGAAGCTTTCTTT
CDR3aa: CASRPPTRQRNTEAFF

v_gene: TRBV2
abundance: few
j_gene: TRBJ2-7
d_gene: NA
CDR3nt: TGTGCCAGCAGTGATGTCCGGACTAAACTAGGCGAGCAGTACTTC
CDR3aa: CASSDVRTKLGEQYF

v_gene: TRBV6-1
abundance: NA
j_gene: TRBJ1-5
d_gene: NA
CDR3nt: TGTGCCAGCAGCCGCCCTGATCGCAATCAGCCCCAGCATTTT
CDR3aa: CASSRPDRNQPQHF

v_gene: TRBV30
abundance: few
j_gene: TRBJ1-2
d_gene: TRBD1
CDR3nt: TGTGCCTGGAGCACCACAGGGGATGGCTACACCTTC
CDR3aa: CAWSTTGDGYTF

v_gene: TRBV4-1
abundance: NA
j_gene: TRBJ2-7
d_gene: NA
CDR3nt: TGCGCCAGCAGCCAAAACTGGGGCGACGAGCAGTACTTC
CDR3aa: CASSQNWGDEQYF

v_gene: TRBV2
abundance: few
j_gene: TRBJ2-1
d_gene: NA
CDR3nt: TGTGCCAGCAGTGACGGTGTCCTAGCGTACAGCAATGAGCAGTTCTTC
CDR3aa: CASSDGVLAYSNEQFF

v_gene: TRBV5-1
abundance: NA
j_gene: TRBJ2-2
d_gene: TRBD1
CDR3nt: TGCGCCAGCAGCTTTCAGGGGGCCGGCGGGGAGCTGTTTTTT
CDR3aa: CASSFQGAGGELFF

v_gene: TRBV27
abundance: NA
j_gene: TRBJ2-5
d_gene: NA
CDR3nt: TGTGCCAGCAGTTCGGATAGGGGACAAGAGACCCAGTACTTC
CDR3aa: CASSSDRGQETQYF

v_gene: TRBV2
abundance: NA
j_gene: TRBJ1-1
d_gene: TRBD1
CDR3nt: TGTGCCAGCAGTCTGACAGGGAAGGACACTGAAGCTTTCTTT
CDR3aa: CASSLTGKDTEAFF

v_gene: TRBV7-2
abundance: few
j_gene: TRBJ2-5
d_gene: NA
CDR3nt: TGTGCCAGCAGCTTAGGGACAGAAGAGACCCAGTACTTC
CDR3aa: CASSLGTEETQYF

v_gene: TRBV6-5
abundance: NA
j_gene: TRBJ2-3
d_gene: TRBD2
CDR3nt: TGTGCCAGCAGTTGGGGTAGCGGGAGGGCCACAGATACGCAGTATTTT
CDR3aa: CASSWGSGRATDTQYF

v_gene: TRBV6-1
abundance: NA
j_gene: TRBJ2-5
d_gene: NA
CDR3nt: TGTGCCAGCAGTGGACAAGAGACCCAGTACTTC
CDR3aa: CASSGQETQYF

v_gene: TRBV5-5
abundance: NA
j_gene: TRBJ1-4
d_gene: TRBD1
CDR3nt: TGTGCCAGCAGCTGGAGGACAGGGGAGGGTGAAAAACTGTTTTTT
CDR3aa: CASSWRTGEGEKLFF

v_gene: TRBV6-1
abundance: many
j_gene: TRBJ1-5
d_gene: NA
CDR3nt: TGTGCCAGCAGTGAATTTGGACAGTCCAATCAGCCCCAGCATTTT
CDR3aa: CASSEFGQSNQPQHF

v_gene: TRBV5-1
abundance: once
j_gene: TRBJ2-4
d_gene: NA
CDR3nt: TGCGCCAGCAGCTTGGGACCCCAAAACATTCAGTACTTC
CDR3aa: CASSLGPQNIQYF

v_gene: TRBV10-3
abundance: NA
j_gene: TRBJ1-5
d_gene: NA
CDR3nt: TGTGCCATCAGTGAGCAGGGCTCTGATCAGCCCCAGCATTTT
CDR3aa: CAISEQGSDQPQHF

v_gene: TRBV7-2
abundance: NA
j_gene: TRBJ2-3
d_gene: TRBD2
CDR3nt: TGTGCCAGCAGTCCGTATGGGACTAGGGGAGATACGCAGTATTTT
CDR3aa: CASSPYGTRGDTQYF

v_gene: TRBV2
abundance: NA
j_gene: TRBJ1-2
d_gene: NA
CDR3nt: TGTGCCAGCAGTGCCCGGACAGTTAACTATGGCTACACCTTC
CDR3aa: CASSARTVNYGYTF

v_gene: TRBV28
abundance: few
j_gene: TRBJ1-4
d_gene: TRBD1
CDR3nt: TGTGCCAGCAGTTTAGGCGGACAGGGTTATCGCCTGTTTTTT
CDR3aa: CASSLGGQGYRLFF

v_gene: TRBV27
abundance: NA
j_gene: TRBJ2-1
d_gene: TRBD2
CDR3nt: TGTGCCAGCAGCTTCCTTGGGACTAACTACAATGAGCAGTTCTTC
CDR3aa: CASSFLGTNYNEQFF